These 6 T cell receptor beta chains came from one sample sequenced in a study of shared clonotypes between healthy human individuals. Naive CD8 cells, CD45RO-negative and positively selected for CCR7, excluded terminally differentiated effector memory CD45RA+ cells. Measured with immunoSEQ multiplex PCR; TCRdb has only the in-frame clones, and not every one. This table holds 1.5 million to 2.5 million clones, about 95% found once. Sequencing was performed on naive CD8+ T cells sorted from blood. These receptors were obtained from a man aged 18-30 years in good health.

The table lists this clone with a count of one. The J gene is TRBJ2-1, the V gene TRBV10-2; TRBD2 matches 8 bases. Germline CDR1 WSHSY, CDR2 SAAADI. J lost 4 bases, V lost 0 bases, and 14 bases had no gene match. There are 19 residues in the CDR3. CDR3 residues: CASSESDGRERGPYNEQFF. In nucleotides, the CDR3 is TGCGCCAGCAGTGAGTCGGATGGCCGGGAGCGGGGGCCATACAATGAGCAGTTCTTC.

The CDR3 sequence is CASSSDGKIYEQYF. Written as DNA, the CDR3 is TGTGCCAGCAGCTCCGACGGGAAGATCTACGAGCAGTACTTC. V usage is TRBV7-9 and J usage is TRBJ2-7; perhaps TRBD2 as D (5 bases). Germline loops: CDR1 SEHNR, CDR2 FQNEAQ (reference sequence). The V and J ends lost 4 bases and 3 bases respectively, with 13 bases between them. The CDR3 consists of 14 residues.

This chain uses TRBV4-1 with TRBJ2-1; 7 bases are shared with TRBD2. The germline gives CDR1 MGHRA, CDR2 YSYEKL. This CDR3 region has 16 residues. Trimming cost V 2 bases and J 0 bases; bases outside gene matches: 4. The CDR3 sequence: CASSQIAGLSYNEQFF. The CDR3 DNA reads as TGCGCCAGCAGCCAAATAGCGGGCCTCTCCTACAATGAGCAGTTCTTC.

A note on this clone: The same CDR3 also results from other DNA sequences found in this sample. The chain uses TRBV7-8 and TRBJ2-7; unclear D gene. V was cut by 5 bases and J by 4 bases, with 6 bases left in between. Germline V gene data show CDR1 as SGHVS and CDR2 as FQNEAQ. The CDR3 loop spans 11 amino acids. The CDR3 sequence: CASSDTYEQYF. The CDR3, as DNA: TGTGCCAGCAGCGACACTTACGAGCAGTACTTC.

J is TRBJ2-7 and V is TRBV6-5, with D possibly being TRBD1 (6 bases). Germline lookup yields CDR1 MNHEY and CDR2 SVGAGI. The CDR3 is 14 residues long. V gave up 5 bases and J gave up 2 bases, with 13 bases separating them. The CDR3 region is CASSQGNRAYEQYF. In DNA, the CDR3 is TGTGCCAGCAGTCAGGGCAACAGGGCCTACGAGCAGTACTTC.

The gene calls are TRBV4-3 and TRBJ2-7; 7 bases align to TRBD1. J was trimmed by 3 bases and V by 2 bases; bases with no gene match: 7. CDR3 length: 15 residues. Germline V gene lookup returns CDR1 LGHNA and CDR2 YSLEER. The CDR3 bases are TGCGCCAGCAGCCAATTGCCGGGACAGTTCTACGAGCAGTACTTC. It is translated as CASSQLPGQFYEQYF.